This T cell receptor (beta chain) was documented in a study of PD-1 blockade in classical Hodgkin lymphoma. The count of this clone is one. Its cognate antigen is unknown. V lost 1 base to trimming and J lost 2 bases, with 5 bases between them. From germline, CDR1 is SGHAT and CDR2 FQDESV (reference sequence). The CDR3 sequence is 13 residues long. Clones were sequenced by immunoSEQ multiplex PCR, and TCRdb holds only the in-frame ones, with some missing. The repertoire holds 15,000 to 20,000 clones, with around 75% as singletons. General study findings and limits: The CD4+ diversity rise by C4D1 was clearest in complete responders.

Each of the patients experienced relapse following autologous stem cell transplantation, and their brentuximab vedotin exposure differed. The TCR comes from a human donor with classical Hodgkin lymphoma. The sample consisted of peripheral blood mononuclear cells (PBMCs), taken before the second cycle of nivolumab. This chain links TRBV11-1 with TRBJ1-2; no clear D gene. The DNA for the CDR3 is TGTGCCAGCAGCTTAGGACGGAACTATGGCTACACCTTC. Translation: CASSLGRNYGYTF.